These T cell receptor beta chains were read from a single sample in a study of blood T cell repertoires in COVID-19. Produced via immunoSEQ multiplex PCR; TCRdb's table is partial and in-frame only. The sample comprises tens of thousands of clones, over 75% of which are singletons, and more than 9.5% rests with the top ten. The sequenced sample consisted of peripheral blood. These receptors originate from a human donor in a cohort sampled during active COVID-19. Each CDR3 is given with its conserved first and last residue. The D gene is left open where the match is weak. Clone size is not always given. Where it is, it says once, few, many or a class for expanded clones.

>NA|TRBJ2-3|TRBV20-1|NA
CSAQFTDTQYF
TGCAGTGCTCAGTTCACAGATACGCAGTATTTT
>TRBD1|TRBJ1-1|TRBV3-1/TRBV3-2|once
CASSQYRGTEAFF
TGTGCCAGCAGCCAATACAGGGGTACTGAAGCTTTCTTT
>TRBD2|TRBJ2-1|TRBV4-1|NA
CASSQDQGLAGGPIIFDEQFF
TGCGCCAGCAGCCAAGATCAGGGACTAGCGGGAGGGCCGATTATATTCGATGAGCAGTTCTTC
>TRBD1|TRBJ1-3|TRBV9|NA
CASSVTGDLGNTIYF
TGTGCCAGCAGCGTAACAGGGGATCTAGGAAACACCATATATTTT
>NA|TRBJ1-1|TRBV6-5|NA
CASSRQNTEAFF
TGTGCCAGCAGTAGACAGAACACTGAAGCTTTCTTT
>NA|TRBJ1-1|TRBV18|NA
CASSLGQKGYTEAFF
TGTGCCAGCTCACTTGGACAGAAGGGGTACACTGAAGCTTTCTTT
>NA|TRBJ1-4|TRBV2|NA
CASSPGQINEKLFF
TGTGCCAGCAGTCCAGGACAGATTAATGAAAAACTGTTTTTT
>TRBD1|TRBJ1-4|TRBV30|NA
CAWSVKGGQVDEKLFF
TGTGCCTGGAGTGTAAAAGGGGGACAGGTAGATGAAAAACTGTTTTTT
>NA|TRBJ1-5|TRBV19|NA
CASSAGRGYQPQHF
TGTGCCAGTAGTGCGGGGAGGGGATATCAGCCCCAGCATTTT
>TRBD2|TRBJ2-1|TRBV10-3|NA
CAMGTSGRGTYNEQFF
TGTGCCATGGGGACTAGCGGGAGGGGCACCTACAATGAGCAGTTCTTC
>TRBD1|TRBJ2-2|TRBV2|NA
CASSGQAGSVSGELFF
TGTGCCAGCAGCGGACAGGCTGGAAGTGTCTCCGGGGAGCTGTTTTTT
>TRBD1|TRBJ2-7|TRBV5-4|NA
CASSLGGGQGPYEQYF
TGTGCCAGCAGCTTGGGGGGGGGACAGGGGCCCTACGAGCAGTACTTC
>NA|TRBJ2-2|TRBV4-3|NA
CASSQDPTGELFF
TGCGCCAGCAGCCAAGACCCTACCGGGGAGCTGTTTTTT
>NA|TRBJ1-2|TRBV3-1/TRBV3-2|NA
CASRWTEDGYTF
TGTGCCAGCAGGTGGACAGAGGATGGCTACACCTTC
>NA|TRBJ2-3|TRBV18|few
CASSREVTDTQYF
TGTGCCAGCTCACGGGAGGTTACAGATACGCAGTATTTT
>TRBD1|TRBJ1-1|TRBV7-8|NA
CASSSTQGAFAFF
TGTGCCAGCAGCAGTACTCAGGGGGCTTTTGCTTTCTTT
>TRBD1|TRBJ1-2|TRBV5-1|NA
CASSSQGADGYTF
TGCGCCAGCAGCTCCCAGGGGGCAGATGGCTACACCTTC
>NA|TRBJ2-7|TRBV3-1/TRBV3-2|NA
CASSQVDSQQYF
TGTGCCAGCAGCCAGGTTGACAGCCAGCAGTACTTC
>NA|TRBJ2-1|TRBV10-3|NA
CAISESRNEQFF
TGTGCCATCAGTGAGTCGCGAAATGAGCAGTTCTTC
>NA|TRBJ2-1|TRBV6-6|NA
CASSHEWGHLGQAYNEQFF
TGTGCCAGCAGTCATGAATGGGGGCACTTGGGGCAGGCGTACAATGAGCAGTTCTTC
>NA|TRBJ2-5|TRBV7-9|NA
CASHNSQETQYF
TGTGCCTCTCATAACAGTCAAGAGACCCAGTACTTC
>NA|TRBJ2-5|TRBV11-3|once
CASSLGQRQTQYF
TGTGCCAGCAGCCTCGGACAGAGACAGACCCAGTACTTC
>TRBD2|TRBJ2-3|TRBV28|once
CASSGLAGPDTQYF
TGTGCCAGCAGTGGACTAGCGGGCCCAGATACGCAGTATTTT
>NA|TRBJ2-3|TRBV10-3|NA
CAISIADPSTDTQYF
TGTGCCATCAGTATAGCGGACCCGAGCACAGATACGCAGTATTTT
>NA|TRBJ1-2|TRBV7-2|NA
CASSRSSETSLWGYTF
TGTGCCAGCAGCCGTTCTTCAGAGACATCCCTGTGGGGCTACACCTTC
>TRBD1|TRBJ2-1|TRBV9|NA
CASSISGQVHEQFF
TGTGCCAGCAGCATCAGCGGACAGGTCCACGAGCAGTTCTTC
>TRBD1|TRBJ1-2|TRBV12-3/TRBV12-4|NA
CASTVNRGRGYTF
TGTGCCAGCACCGTTAACAGGGGCCGGGGCTACACCTTC
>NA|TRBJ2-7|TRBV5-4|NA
CASSLSGSQDEQYF
TGTGCCAGCAGCTTGTCGGGGTCCCAGGACGAGCAGTACTTC
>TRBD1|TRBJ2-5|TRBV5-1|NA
CASTRTGAGETQYF
TGCGCCAGCACTCGGACAGGGGCAGGAGAGACCCAGTACTTC
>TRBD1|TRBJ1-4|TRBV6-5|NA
CASSYSVGTGSEKLFF
TGTGCCAGCAGTTACTCCGTCGGGACAGGGAGTGAAAAACTGTTTTTT
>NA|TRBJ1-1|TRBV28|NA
CASSPNRGTEAFF
TGTGCCAGCAGCCCTAACCGGGGCACTGAAGCTTTCTTT
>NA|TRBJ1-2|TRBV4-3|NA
CASSSDSRAGDYGYTF
TGCGCCAGCAGCTCGGACAGCCGGGCGGGGGACTATGGCTACACCTTC
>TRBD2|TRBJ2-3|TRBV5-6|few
CASSAYRGLAGGLDTQYF
TGTGCCAGCAGCGCATACCGGGGACTAGCGGGAGGGCTTGATACGCAGTATTTT
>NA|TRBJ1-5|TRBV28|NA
CASSSKHQPQHF
TGTGCCAGCAGTTCGAAGCATCAGCCCCAGCATTTT
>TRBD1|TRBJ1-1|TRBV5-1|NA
CASSVGTGGLILGTEAFF
TGCGCCAGCAGCGTGGGGACAGGGGGCCTCATATTGGGCACTGAAGCTTTCTTT
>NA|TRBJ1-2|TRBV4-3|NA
CASSHRTLGGYTF
TGCGCCAGCAGCCACCGGACACTCGGGGGCTACACCTTC
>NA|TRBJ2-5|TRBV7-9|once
CASSLGGAGGRETQYF
TGTGCCAGCAGCTTAGGAGGGGCCGGAGGGCGGGAGACCCAGTACTTC
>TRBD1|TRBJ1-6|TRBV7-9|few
CASSLGTGVLGSPLHF
TGTGCCAGCAGCTTAGGAACAGGGGTCCTGGGTTCACCCCTCCACTTT
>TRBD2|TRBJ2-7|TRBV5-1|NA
CASSPLASGRTHEQYF
TGCGCCAGCAGCCCCCTGGCTAGCGGGAGAACTCACGAGCAGTACTTC
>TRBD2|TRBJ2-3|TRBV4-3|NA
CASSQSGSGGVTDTQYF
TGCGCCAGCAGCCAAAGTGGGTCGGGGGGGGTCACAGATACGCAGTATTTT
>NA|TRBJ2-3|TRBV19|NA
CASSTRRVDTQYF
TGTGCCAGTAGTACCCGGCGGGTAGATACGCAGTATTTT
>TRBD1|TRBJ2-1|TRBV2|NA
CASDYDRETYNEQFF
TGTGCCAGCGACTATGACAGGGAAACTTACAATGAGCAGTTCTTC
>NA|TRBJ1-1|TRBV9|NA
CASSPQSRGNTEAFF
TGTGCCAGCAGCCCCCAATCCCGGGGGAACACTGAAGCTTTCTTT
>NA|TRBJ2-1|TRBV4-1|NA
CASSQLRVGYNEQFF
TGCGCCAGCAGCCAATTGAGGGTAGGGTACAATGAGCAGTTCTTC
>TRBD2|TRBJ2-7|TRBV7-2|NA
CASSLGDGTSSGNF
TGTGCCAGCAGCTTAGGGGATGGGACTAGCTCTGGGAACTTC
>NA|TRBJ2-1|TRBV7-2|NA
CASIPGSYNEQFF
TGTGCCAGCATCCCCGGGAGTTACAATGAGCAGTTCTTC
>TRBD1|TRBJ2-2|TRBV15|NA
CATSRTKGTGKAKRNTGELFF
TGTGCCACCAGCAGAACTAAAGGGACAGGGAAGGCGAAACGTAACACCGGGGAGCTGTTTTTT
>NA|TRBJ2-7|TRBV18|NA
CASSKSQIPYEQYF
TGTGCCAGCTCAAAATCCCAGATCCCCTACGAGCAGTACTTC
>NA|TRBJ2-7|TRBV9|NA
CASSVRPLGGGVYEQYF
TGTGCCAGCAGCGTAAGACCCCTGGGAGGGGGGGTCTACGAGCAGTACTTC
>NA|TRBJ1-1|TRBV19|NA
CASSYGGVGPTEAFF
TGTGCCAGTAGTTACGGCGGGGTAGGGCCGACTGAAGCTTTCTTT
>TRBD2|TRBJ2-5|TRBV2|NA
CASSDRSGRLETQYF
TGTGCCAGCAGTGACAGGAGCGGGAGATTGGAGACCCAGTACTTC
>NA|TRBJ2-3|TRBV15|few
CATSRDLTSDTQYF
TGTGCCACCAGCAGAGATTTGACTTCAGATACGCAGTATTTT
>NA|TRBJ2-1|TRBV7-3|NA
CASSPQVGYEQFF
TGTGCCAGCAGCCCTCAGGTAGGTTATGAGCAGTTCTTC
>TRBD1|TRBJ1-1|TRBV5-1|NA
CASSLTGMNTEAFF
TGCGCCAGCAGCCTGACAGGGATGAACACTGAAGCTTTCTTT
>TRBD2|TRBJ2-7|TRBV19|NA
CATRGGREGSSYEQYF
TGTGCCACCCGCGGAGGGCGGGAGGGCTCATCCTACGAGCAGTACTTC
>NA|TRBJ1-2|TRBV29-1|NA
CSVGPGVGGYTF
TGCAGCGTTGGCCCAGGGGTCGGTGGCTACACCTTC
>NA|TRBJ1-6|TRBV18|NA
CASSPRGPGDSPLHF
TGTGCCAGCTCACCACGGGGGCCTGGAGATTCACCCCTCCACTTT